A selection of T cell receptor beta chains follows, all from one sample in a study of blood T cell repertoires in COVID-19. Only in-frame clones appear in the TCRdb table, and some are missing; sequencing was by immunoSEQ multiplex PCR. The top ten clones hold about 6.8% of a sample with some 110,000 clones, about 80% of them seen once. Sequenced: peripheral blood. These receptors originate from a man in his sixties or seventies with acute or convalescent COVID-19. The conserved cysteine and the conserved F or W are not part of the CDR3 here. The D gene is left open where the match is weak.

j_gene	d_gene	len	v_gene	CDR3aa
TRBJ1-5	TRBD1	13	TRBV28	ASSDSGQRDQPQH
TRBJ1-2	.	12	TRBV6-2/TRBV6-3	ASSQLTEGYGYT
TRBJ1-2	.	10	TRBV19	ASSKQELGYT
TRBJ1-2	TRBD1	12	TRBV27	ASSSAGQDYGYT
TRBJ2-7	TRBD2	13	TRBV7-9	ASSLMLAGGDEQY
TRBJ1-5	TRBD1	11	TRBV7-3	ASSSDREQPQH
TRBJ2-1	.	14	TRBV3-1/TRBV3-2	ASSHLGRQGSNEQF
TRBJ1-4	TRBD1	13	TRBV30	AWSAEGQRNEKLF
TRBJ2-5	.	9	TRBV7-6	ASSTGSSQY
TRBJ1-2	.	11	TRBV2	ASSGEGGRGYT
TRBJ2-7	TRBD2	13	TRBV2	ASRPLAGVGYEQY
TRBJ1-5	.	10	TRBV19	ASRDGDQPQH
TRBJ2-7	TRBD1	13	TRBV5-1	ASSIGTGVAYEQY
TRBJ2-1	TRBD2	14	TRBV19	ASRGELAGDYNEQF
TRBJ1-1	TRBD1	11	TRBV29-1	SAMGQLNTEAF
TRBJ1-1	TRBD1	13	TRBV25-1	ASSESRTGDTEAF
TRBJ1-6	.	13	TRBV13	ASSRSGDYNSPLH
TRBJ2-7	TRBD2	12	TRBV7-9	ASSPAGGPYEQY
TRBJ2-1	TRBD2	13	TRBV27	ASSPGLAGGDEQF
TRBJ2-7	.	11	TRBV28	ASSLSQGGEQY
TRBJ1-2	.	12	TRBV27	ASSRDNVLKGYT
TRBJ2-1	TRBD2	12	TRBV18	ASSPAGGPHEQF
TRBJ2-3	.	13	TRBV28	ASSLLRGRTDTQY
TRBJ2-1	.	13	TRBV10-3	ATSFWGAEVNEQF
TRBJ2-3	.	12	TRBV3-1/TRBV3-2	ASSQQESIDTQY
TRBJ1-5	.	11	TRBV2	ASKGQENQPQH
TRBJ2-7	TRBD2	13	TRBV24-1	ATSDATSGSYEQY
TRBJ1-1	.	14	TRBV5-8	ASSLVGGASNTEAF
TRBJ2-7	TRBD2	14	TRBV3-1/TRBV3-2	ASSQDGTSGSYEQY
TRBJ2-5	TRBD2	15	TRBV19	ASSMGLAGVGQETQY
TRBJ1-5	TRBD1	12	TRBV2	ASRQGNSNQPQH
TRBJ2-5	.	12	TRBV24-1	ATSDASFRETQY
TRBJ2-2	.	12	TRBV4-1	ASSQDSSSGELF
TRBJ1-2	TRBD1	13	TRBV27	ASSPQGGKGYGYT
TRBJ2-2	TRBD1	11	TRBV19	ASSRGQPGELF
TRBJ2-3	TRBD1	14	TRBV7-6	ASSPPSTGGPDTQY
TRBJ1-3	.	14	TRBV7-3	ASSLLGSGSGNTIY
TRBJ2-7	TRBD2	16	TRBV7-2	ASSLSLGVAGLSYEQY
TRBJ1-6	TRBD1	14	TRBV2	ASSDWGTAKASPLH
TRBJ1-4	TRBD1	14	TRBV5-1	ASSWGQDTTNEKLF
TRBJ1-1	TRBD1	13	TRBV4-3	ASSPDRGRGTEAF
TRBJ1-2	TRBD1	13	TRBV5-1	ASSSSGTGVDGYT
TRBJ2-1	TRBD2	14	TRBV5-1	ASSFSGGSSYNEQF
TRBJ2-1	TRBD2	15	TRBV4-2	ASSQDAGLGAGNEQF
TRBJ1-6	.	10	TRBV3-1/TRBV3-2	ASSQVSSPLH
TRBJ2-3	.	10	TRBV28	ASSKATDTQY
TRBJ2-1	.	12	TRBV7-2	ASSLNAVGNEQF